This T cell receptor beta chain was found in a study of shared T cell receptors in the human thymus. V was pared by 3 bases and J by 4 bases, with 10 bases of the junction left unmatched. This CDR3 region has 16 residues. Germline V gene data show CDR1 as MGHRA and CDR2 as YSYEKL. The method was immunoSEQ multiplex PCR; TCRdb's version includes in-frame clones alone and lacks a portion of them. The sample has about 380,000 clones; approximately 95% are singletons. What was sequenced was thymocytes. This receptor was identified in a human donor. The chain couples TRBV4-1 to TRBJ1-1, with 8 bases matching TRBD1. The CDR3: CASSQALDREGTEAFF. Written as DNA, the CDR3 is TGCGCCAGCAGCCAGGCCTTGGACAGGGAGGGCACTGAAGCTTTCTTT.